The clone carrying this TCR beta chain was recorded many times. These data come from a study of regulatory T cells in long-lasting Graves disease. Researchers made TCR beta libraries by using iRepertoire HTBI primers and running Arm-PCR on CDR3 regions. TCRdb recomputed calls from the multiplex PCR reads with MiXCR, one row per CDR3 protein. Of 250,000 to 300,000 distinct CDR3 sequences in the sample, roughly 18% are singletons; the top ten hold 14%. In germline, CDR1 is MNHNS, CDR2 SASEGT. V lost 5 bases and J lost 0, with 16 bases in between. This CDR3 region has 16 residues. Indicated time point: newly diagnosed GD, antithyroid drugs for less than 3 months. Researchers made the TCR library from RNA that was extracted from PBMCs. These sequences were also reported in another study, on T cells in Graves' hyperthyroidism and ophthalmopathy.

This specimen was peripheral blood mononuclear cells (PBMCs), taken at new diagnosis, from a patient treated with antithyroid drugs. The chain is built from TRBV6-1 and TRBJ1-1; maybe TRBD1 (6 bases). This clonotype was sampled from a woman aged 30 to 39 with Graves disease. Written as DNA, the CDR3 is TGTGCCAGCAGTCCCCGAGCGGGGGGGCTGAACACTGAAGCTTTCTTT. It codes for CASSPRAGGLNTEAFF.